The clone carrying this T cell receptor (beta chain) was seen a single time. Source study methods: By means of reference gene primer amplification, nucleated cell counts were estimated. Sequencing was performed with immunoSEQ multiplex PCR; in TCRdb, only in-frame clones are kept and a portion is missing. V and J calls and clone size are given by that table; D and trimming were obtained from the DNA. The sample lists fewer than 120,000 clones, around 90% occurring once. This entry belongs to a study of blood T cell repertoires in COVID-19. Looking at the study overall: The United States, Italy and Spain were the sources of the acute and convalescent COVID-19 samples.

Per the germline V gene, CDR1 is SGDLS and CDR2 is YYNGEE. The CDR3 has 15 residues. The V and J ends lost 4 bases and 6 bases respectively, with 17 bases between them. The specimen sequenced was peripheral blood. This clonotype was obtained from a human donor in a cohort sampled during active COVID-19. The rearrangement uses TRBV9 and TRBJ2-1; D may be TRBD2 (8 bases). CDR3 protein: CASSPGRGHLNEQFF. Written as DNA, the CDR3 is TGTGCCAGCAGCCCCGGGAGGGGGCACCTCAATGAGCAGTTCTTC.